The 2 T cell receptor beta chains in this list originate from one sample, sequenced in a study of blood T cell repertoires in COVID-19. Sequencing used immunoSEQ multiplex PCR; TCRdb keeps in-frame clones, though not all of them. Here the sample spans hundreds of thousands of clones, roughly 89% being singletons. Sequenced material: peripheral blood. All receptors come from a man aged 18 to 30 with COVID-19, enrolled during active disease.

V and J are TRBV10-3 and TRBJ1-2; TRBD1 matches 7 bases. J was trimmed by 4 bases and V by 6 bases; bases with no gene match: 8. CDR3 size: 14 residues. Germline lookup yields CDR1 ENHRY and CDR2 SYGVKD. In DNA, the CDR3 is TGTGCCATCAGGGGAGACAGGGCAATCTATGGCTACACCTTC. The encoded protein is CAIRGDRAIYGYTF.

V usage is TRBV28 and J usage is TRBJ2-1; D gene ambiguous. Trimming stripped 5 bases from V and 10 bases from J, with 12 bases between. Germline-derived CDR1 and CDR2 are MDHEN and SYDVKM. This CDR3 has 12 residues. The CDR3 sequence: CASSSSVGEQFF. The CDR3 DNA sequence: TGTGCCAGCAGTAGCTCAGTCGGGGAGCAGTTCTTC.